The present T cell receptor (beta chain) was sequenced within a study of cytomegalovirus exposure and HLA in healthy donors. Study observations and caveats: Later analysis found that TCR beta chains associated with HLA were more clonally expanded than other, equally common chains.

This clone was detected a few times. Its antigen is as yet unknown. Looked up from germline, CDR1 is SGDLS and CDR2 is YYNGEE. Trimming left V 4 bases short and J 1 base short, with 11 bases between. The CDR3 is 14 amino acids. PCR employed 60 Vbeta and 13 Jbeta primers. This table comes from immunoSEQ multiplex PCR, and its TCRdb copy is limited to in-frame clones, with some not included. Of approximately 150,000 clones listed, about three quarters are singletons. The sequenced sample was PBMCs. V and J are TRBV9 and TRBJ2-5; D unclear. The clonotype was recovered from a woman in her twenties or thirties in good health and CMV-seronegative. CDR3 sequence (DNA): TGTGCCAGCAGCCTAAAAGCTACCCAAGAGACCCAGTACTTC. Amino acid sequence: CASSLKATQETQYF. The variable domain in full, with the rest retrieved from reference TRBV9 and TRBJ2-5, is DSGVTQTPKHLITATGQRVTLRCSPRSGDLSVYWYQQSLDQGLQFLIQYYNGEERAKGNILERFSAQQFPDLHSELNLSSLELGDSALYFCASSLKATQETQYFGPGTRLLVL.